These 10 T cell receptor beta chains originate from one sample sequenced in a study of blood T cell repertoires in COVID-19. Sequenced by immunoSEQ multiplex PCR; TCRdb stores in-frame clones only, minus some. The sample records about 36,000 clones, roughly 78% being singletons. Sequenced: peripheral blood. The receptors originated from a man aged 60-69 years with acute or convalescent COVID-19.

This rearrangement joins TRBV24-1 to TRBJ2-3, with D unclear. V was clipped by 3 bases and J by 2 bases, with 8 bases between them. The CDR3 length is 14 residues. The germline V gene encodes CDR1 KGHDR and CDR2 SFDVKD. The CDR3 is CATSDVLYTDTQYF. CDR3 DNA sequence: TGTGCCACCAGTGATGTTTTATACACAGATACGCAGTATTTT.

This chain uses TRBV6-2 or TRBV6-3 with TRBJ2-7, with 10 bases identical to TRBD2. V lost 2 bases, J lost 4 bases, and 5 bases stayed unmatched. The length of the CDR3 is 15 residues. Germline V gives CDR1 MNHEY, CDR2 SVGEGT. The CDR3 reads CASSYQGLADYEQYF. The CDR3, as DNA: TGTGCCAGCAGTTACCAAGGACTAGCGGATTACGAGCAGTACTTC.

This rearrangement joins TRBV27 to TRBJ2-2; D call uncertain. The CDR3 has 19 residues. Trimming stripped 0 bases from V and 0 bases from J, with 17 bases between. Germline CDR1 is MNHEY and CDR2 is SMNVEV (reference sequence). The CDR3 reads CASSLSRRLQKTNTGELFF. The CDR3 DNA sequence: TGTGCCAGCAGTTTATCTAGAAGGTTACAGAAGACGAACACCGGGGAGCTGTTTTTT.

The gene calls are TRBV11-3 and TRBJ1-3; D not certain. The CDR3 runs 12 residues. Germline V gene lookup returns CDR1 SGHNT and CDR2 YENEEA. Trimming cost V 3 bases and J 4 bases, with 4 bases left between them. The CDR3 here is CASSFSGNTIYF. In DNA, the CDR3 is TGTGCCAGCAGCTTTTCGGGAAACACCATATATTTT.

The J gene is TRBJ1-4, the V gene TRBV5-1; possible D gene TRBD1, 5 bases. The CDR3 contains 16 residues. Trimming removed 0 bases at V and 1 base at J, with 10 bases between. The germline CDR1 and CDR2 sequences are SGHRS and YFSETQ. For the CDR3, the DNA is TGCGCCAGCAGCTTGGTACCGGGGGTAACTAATGAAAAACTGTTTTTT. It yields the protein CASSLVPGVTNEKLFF.

The chain is built from TRBV27 and TRBJ2-7; 9 nucleotides agree with TRBD2. The V gene's germline CDR1 is MNHEY and CDR2 SMNVEV (reference sequence). Germline trimming cut 5 bases from V and 0 bases from J; bases unmatched to any gene: 5. The CDR3 consists of 15 residues. The CDR3 is CASSQLAGTSYEQYF. CDR3 sequence (DNA): TGTGCCAGCAGTCAGCTAGCGGGAACCTCCTACGAGCAGTACTTC.

The chain carries TRBV10-1 and TRBJ2-7; possible D gene TRBD2, 6 bases. There are 16 residues in the CDR3. Per germline, CDR1 WNHNN and CDR2 SYGVQD (reference sequence). V was trimmed by 5 bases and J by 6 bases, leaving 23 bases between them. The CDR3: CASSYPARTTACEQYF. In DNA, the CDR3 is TGCGCCAGCAGTTACCCCGCTAGGACTACCGCCTGCGAGCAGTACTTC.

This clone was detected a few times. CDR3 region: CAWSVREALNYEQYF. The CDR3 DNA reads TGTGCCTGGAGTGTCCGGGAGGCCCTAAACTACGAGCAGTACTTC. The chain joins TRBV30 to TRBJ2-7; 7 nucleotides line up with TRBD2. Trimming removed 0 bases from V and 3 bases from J; junction bases left unmatched: 8. Germline V CDR1 and CDR2: GTSNPN, SVGIG (reference sequence). The CDR3 runs 15 residues.

The chain is built from TRBV6-5 and TRBJ1-5, with 7 positions matching TRBD1. Trimming removed 10 bases from V and 2 bases from J; junction bases left unmatched: 8. The CDR3 runs to 14 residues. Germline assignment: CDR1 MNHEY and CDR2 SVGAGI. The CDR3 nucleotides are TGTGCCACCCAGACAGGGATGGGCAATCAGCCCCAGCATTTT. Amino acid sequence: CATQTGMGNQPQHF.

This clone has more than one count but fewer than ten. V is TRBV13 and J is TRBJ1-3; 10 bases line up with TRBD1. V was pared by 4 bases and J by 3 bases, with 6 bases of the junction left unmatched. Per germline, CDR1 PRHDT and CDR2 FYEKMQ (reference sequence). The CDR3 covers 16 residues. The CDR3 is CASSSWDRGDGNTIYF. CDR3 DNA: TGTGCCAGCAGCTCCTGGGACAGGGGTGATGGAAACACCATATATTTT.